The 21 T cell receptor beta chains in this list originate from one sample, sequenced in a study of cytomegalovirus exposure and HLA in healthy donors. The PCR was carried out with 60 Vbeta primers and 13 Jbeta primers. Generated by immunoSEQ multiplex PCR, the TCRdb table keeps only in-frame clones and is missing some. The data contain under 200,000 clones, about 70% of them singletons. What was sequenced was PBMCs. All receptors come from a woman under 40 in good health and CMV-seronegative.

This clone was observed a single time. The genes are TRBV14 and TRBJ2-7; D call uncertain. Germline CDR1 reads SGHDN; CDR2 reads FVKESK. The CDR3 totals 15 residues. The V gene lost 3 bases and the J gene lost 3 bases, with 15 bases spanning the gap. This chain's CDR3 is CASSHGTVLYYEQYF. CDR3 in DNA: TGTGCCAGCAGCCACGGCACAGTCCTGTACTACGAGCAGTACTTC.

The chain couples TRBV30 to TRBJ1-3; D gene ambiguous. V shed 0 bases and J shed 11 bases, with 23 bases lying between them. The germline CDR1 and CDR2 sequences are GTSNPN and SVGIG (reference sequence). CDR3 length: 16 amino acids. Here the CDR3 DNA reads TGTGCCTGGAGTGTAGGTTATAGGCAGGTAATCGGCGCCATATATTTT. The encoded protein is CAWSVGYRQVIGAIYF.

J is TRBJ2-7 and V is TRBV5-6; 11 bases fit TRBD2. The CDR3 is 15 amino acids. Germline trimming cut 4 bases from V and 4 bases from J; bases unmatched to any gene: 7. Per the germline V gene, CDR1 is SGHDT and CDR2 is YYEEEE. The CDR3 bases are TGTGCCAGCAGCCATAGCGGGGGGGCCTGGTACGAGCAGTACTTC. Translated, it gives CASSHSGGAWYEQYF. Supplemented by reference TRBV5-6 and TRBJ2-7, the full variable domain reads DAGVTQSPTHLIKTRGQQVTLRCSPKSGHDTVSWYQQALGQGPQFIFQYYEEEERQRGNFPDRFSGHQFPNYSSELNVNALLLGDSALYLCASSHSGGAWYEQYFGPGTRLTVT.

The V call is TRBV30, the J call TRBJ2-7; D is unresolved. Trimming removed 4 bases from V and 0 bases from J, with 13 bases in between. CDR1 and CDR2 (germline): GTSNPN, SVGIG (reference sequence). The CDR3 has 14 amino acids. The CDR3 spells CAWTERLSSYEQYF. The CDR3 nucleotides read TGTGCCTGGACTGAGAGGCTTAGCTCCTACGAGCAGTACTTC.

The chain has TRBV29-1 and TRBJ2-3, with 11 bases identical to TRBD1. Germline V CDR1 and CDR2: SQVTM, ANQGSEA. The CDR3 has 17 residues. The trim removed 2 bases at V and 3 bases at J, leaving 10 bases unmatched. CDR3: CSVESRPGTGGTDTQYF. The CDR3 nucleotides are TGCAGCGTTGAATCCCGCCCCGGGACAGGGGGAACAGATACGCAGTATTTT.

The V gene is TRBV7-3, the J gene TRBJ2-1; D remains unclear. V gave up 1 base and J gave up 10 bases, with 11 bases separating them. From germline, CDR1 is SGHTA and CDR2 FQGTGA. The CDR3 has 13 residues. The CDR3 sequence: CASSLIGSLEQFF. The CDR3 DNA follows: TGTGCCAGCAGCTTAATCGGTAGCTTAGAGCAGTTCTTC.

The chain carries TRBV18 and TRBJ2-2; D not certain. Germline V CDR1 and CDR2: KGHSH, LQKENI. Trimming pared 3 bases from V and 9 bases from J, leaving 5 bases between. The CDR3 is 11 residues long. The CDR3 DNA sequence: TGTGCCAGCTCACCGAACTGGGAGCTGTTTTTT. Translated: CASSPNWELFF.

This sequence joins TRBV27 and TRBJ2-7, with D maybe TRBD1 (7 bases). The germline CDR1 and CDR2 sequences are MNHEY and SMNVEV (reference sequence). V lost 2 bases and J 4 bases, leaving 24 bases between the germline ends. The CDR3 covers 18 residues. For the CDR3, the DNA is TGTGCCAGCAGTTTAGGACCACAAGGAGGGGGCGGCGGGTACGAGCAGTACTTC. Translating gives CASSLGPQGGGGGYEQYF.

The J gene is TRBJ2-7, the V gene TRBV30; TRBD2 matches at 15 bases. The CDR3 spans 18 residues. The ends lost 5 bases at V and 2 bases at J; junction bases unmatched: 13. Looked up from germline, CDR1 is GTSNPN and CDR2 is SVGIG (reference sequence). The CDR3 DNA reads as TGTGCCTGGGATGCGGGACTAGCGGGAGGAAAGGGGGCCTACGAGCAGTACTTC. The encoded protein is CAWDAGLAGGKGAYEQYF.

The V gene is TRBV27, the J gene TRBJ2-5; TRBD2 is a possible D gene (5 bases). The germline gives CDR1 MNHEY, CDR2 SMNVEV (reference sequence). This CDR3 region has 15 residues. Trimming shortened V by 5 bases and J by 5 bases, and 18 bases separated the two germline ends. The CDR3 sequence: CASSPVMYRGETQYF. In DNA, the CDR3 is TGTGCCAGCAGTCCGGTAATGTACCGCGGGGAGACCCAGTACTTC.

This clone has a handful of counts. The rearrangement joins TRBV4-1 to TRBJ2-3; 8 nucleotides align to TRBD2. The J segment lost 3 bases and the V segment lost 1 base, leaving 3 bases of the junction unmatched. Germline-derived CDR1 and CDR2 are MGHRA and YSYEKL. This CDR3 is 15 amino acids long. The CDR3 protein is CASSQAGGSTDTQYF. CDR3 in DNA: TGCGCCAGCAGCCAAGCGGGGGGGAGTACAGATACGCAGTATTTT.

This clone appeared a few times. The CDR3 nucleotides are TGTGCCAGCAGCTTAGGGTCGGGGGAGGTTGAGCAGTTCTTC. Translating gives CASSLGSGEVEQFF. V usage is TRBV7-2 and J usage is TRBJ2-1; D perhaps matches TRBD2 (6 bases). CDR3 size: 14 residues. Trimming stripped 1 base from V and 9 bases from J, with 13 bases between. From germline, CDR1 is SGHTA and CDR2 FQGNSA.

The chain recombines TRBV5-1 with TRBJ1-3; 10 bases match TRBD1. CDR3 length: 14 amino acids. Germline CDR1 is SGHRS and CDR2 is YFSETQ. V shed 3 bases and J 4 bases; nucleotides not matched to a gene: 1. Written as DNA, the CDR3 is TGCGCCAGCAGCTCGACAGGGGGCGGAAACACCATATATTTT. It translates to CASSSTGGGNTIYF.

The chain recombines TRBV4-1 with TRBJ2-1; 10 bases line up with TRBD1. The germline V gene encodes CDR1 MGHRA and CDR2 YSYEKL. The length of the CDR3 is 15 residues. The junction had 6 bases not matched to a gene; V was cut back by 3 bases and J by 7 bases. CDR3 loop: CASSQTGGRGNEQFF. The CDR3 nucleotides read TGCGCCAGCAGCCAGACAGGGGGCAGGGGGAATGAGCAGTTCTTC.

The chain links TRBV4-1 to TRBJ2-5; 8 nucleotides match TRBD2. With the DNA end fitting TRBJ2-7 better, the J assignment may be wrong. Germline CDR1 is MGHRA and CDR2 is YSYEKL. The CDR3 has 16 residues. The CDR3 nucleotides are TGCGCCAGCAGCCAATTTACCGGGACTAGACCCTACGAGCAGTACTTC. It specifies CASSQFTGTRPYEQYF.

The rearrangement links TRBV7-8 to TRBJ2-1; 8 bases agree with TRBD2. After removal of 1 base from V and 9 bases from J, the junction contained 5 bases not matched to a gene. The CDR3 extends over 14 amino acids. Germline V gene data show CDR1 as SGHVS and CDR2 as FQNEAQ. This CDR3 is CASSLGGRKGEQFF. DNA for the CDR3: TGTGCCAGCAGCTTAGGCGGGAGGAAGGGTGAGCAGTTCTTC.

This clone was detected once. The chain is built from TRBV9 and TRBJ2-2; 10 positions agree with TRBD1. The CDR3 is 18 residues long. From germline, CDR1 is SGDLS and CDR2 YYNGEE. The trim removed 3 bases at V and 7 bases at J, leaving 15 bases unmatched. CDR3 loop: CASSEDRGWSSIGGELFF. CDR3 DNA sequence: TGTGCCAGCAGCGAGGACAGGGGGTGGTCGTCAATAGGCGGGGAGCTGTTTTTT.

This clone was seen a few times. This rearrangement joins TRBV5-4 to TRBJ2-7; tentative D call: TRBD2 (6 bases). Per germline, CDR1 SGHNT and CDR2 YYREEE (reference sequence). V lost 4 bases and J lost 1, with 27 bases in between. The CDR3 has 19 amino acids. The CDR3 loop reads CASSPFAGTEQVPSYEQYF. CDR3 coding DNA: TGTGCCAGCAGCCCATTTGCGGGAACAGAACAAGTCCCATCCTACGAGCAGTACTTC.

The V and J genes are TRBV7-6 and TRBJ1-5; TRBD1 matches at 7 bases. Germline V gives CDR1 SGHVS, CDR2 FNYEAQ. CDR3 size: 14 residues. V dropped 5 bases and J dropped 4; count of bases not matched to a gene: 5. Here the CDR3 reads CASSPGTANQPQHF. CDR3 DNA: TGTGCCAGCAGCCCCGGGACAGCTAATCAGCCCCAGCATTTT.

This chain joins TRBV5-1 and TRBJ2-2, with a weak D call TRBD2 (6 bases). The V end was cut by 0 bases, the J end by 4 bases, with 10 bases between. The CDR3 loop spans 15 amino acids. Germline loops: CDR1 SGHRS, CDR2 YFSETQ. The CDR3 coding sequence is TGCGCCAGCAGCTTGGACGGGAGTGGCACCGGGGAGCTGTTTTTT. It yields the protein CASSLDGSGTGELFF.

The chain employs TRBV19 and TRBJ1-5, with a possible D match to TRBD1 (6 bases). This CDR3 has 13 residues. The germline V gene encodes CDR1 LNHDA and CDR2 SQIVND (reference sequence). V lost 5 bases to trimming and J lost 5 bases, with 10 bases between them. Here the CDR3 reads CASSVDSYQPQHF. The CDR3 nucleotides read TGTGCCAGTAGTGTGGACAGCTATCAGCCCCAGCATTTT.